Listed here are 11 T cell receptor beta chains from one sample, sequenced in a study of T-cell reconstitution after alpha-beta-depleted transplantation in children. The library targeted TCRbeta and was prepared with unique molecular identifiers. MiXCR, applied by TCRdb to the PCR reads, yields one record per CDR3 protein. This table holds tens of thousands of distinct CDR3 sequences, under 7% found once. The starting material was PBMCs, mostly from graft donor cells, obtained 180 days after TCRalphabeta/CD19-depleted stem cell transplant. The receptors originated from a male patient under 18 who had a stem cell transplant for acute myeloid leukemia, so the T cells may come from the graft donor.

Many counts were recorded for this clonotype. CDR3 residues: CASSQEGGGNEQFF. DNA for the CDR3: TGCGCCAGCAGCCAAGAGGGGGGGGGCAATGAGCAGTTCTTC. The chain has TRBV4-3 and TRBJ2-1; the match to TRBD2 covers 7 bases. With 0 bases clipped from V and 6 bases from J, the junction kept 2 bases outside the gene matches. Germline values: CDR1 LGHNA, CDR2 YSLEER. The CDR3 runs 14 residues.

The sample holds many counts of this clonotype. DNA for the CDR3: TGTGCCAGCAGCTCCCCCGGGACAGGGTACAATGAGCAGTTCTTC. It is translated as CASSSPGTGYNEQFF. The chain is built from TRBV5-6 and TRBJ2-1, with 9 positions matching TRBD1. The junction had 5 bases not matched to a gene; V was cut back by 3 bases and J by 4 bases. CDR3 length: 15 amino acids. Germline V lookup: CDR1 SGHDT, CDR2 YYEEEE.

In this sample, this clonotype turned up many times. The V gene is TRBV7-2, the J gene TRBJ2-5; 7 bases match TRBD1. V shed 5 bases, J shed 2 bases, and the junction held 5 bases outside the gene matches. This CDR3 has 14 residues. Germline CDR1 reads SGHTA; CDR2 reads FQGNSA. CDR3 residues: CASSVDRWQETQYF. The CDR3 nucleotides are TGTGCCAGCAGCGTGGACAGGTGGCAAGAGACCCAGTACTTC.

At least ten counts were recorded for this clonotype. The chain uses TRBV7-9 and TRBJ1-2; TRBD1 matches 10 bases. This CDR3 has 17 residues. Trimming cost V 6 bases and J 5 bases; bases outside gene matches: 15. CDR1 is SEHNR and CDR2 is FQNEAQ in the germline V gene (reference sequence). CDR3 amino acids: CASSIKNPGQGIYGYTF. Written as DNA, the CDR3 is TGTGCCAGCAGTATAAAGAATCCGGGACAGGGGATTTATGGCTACACCTTC. Full variable domain (rest looked up from reference TRBV7-9 and TRBJ1-2): DTGVSQNPRHKITKRGQNVTFRCDPISEHNRLYWYRQTLGQGPEFLTYFQNEAQLEKSRLLSDRFSAERPKGSFSTLEIQRTEQGDSAMYLCASSIKNPGQGIYGYTFGSGTRLTVV.

This clonotype was recorded many times. This rearrangement joins TRBV4-2 to TRBJ2-2; 10 bases line up with TRBD1. V shed 3 bases and J 7 bases; nucleotides not matched to a gene: 14. CDR3 length equals 18 residues. Germline CDR1 and CDR2: LGHNA and YNFKEQ. CDR3 in DNA: TGTGCCAGCAGCCAGGGACTCGACAGGGGGCGACTTAACGGGGAGCTGTTTTTT. It codes for CASSQGLDRGRLNGELFF.

This clonotype has at least ten counts. The chain uses TRBV5-5 and TRBJ2-3; tentative D call: TRBD1 (6 bases). V lost 0 bases and J 3 bases, leaving 8 bases between the germline ends. Germline assignment: CDR1 SGHKS and CDR2 YYEKEE (reference sequence). This CDR3 has 14 residues. The CDR3 region is CASSLGQATDTQYF. The DNA of the CDR3 is TGTGCCAGCAGCTTGGGACAGGCAACAGATACGCAGTATTTT.

By share, this clonotype counts as medium-sized (0.01 to 0.1%). The V and J genes are TRBV19 and TRBJ2-1, with unresolved D. Trimming shortened V by 5 bases and J by 0 bases, and 8 bases separated the two germline ends. This CDR3 spans 14 amino acids. CDR1 is LNHDA, CDR2 SQIVND, per germline (reference sequence). The CDR3 loop reads CASSQSSSYNEQFF. The CDR3 DNA reads as TGTGCCAGTAGTCAGTCTAGCTCCTACAATGAGCAGTTCTTC.

This clonotype was seen a few times. V and J are TRBV18 and TRBJ2-5; 10 positions agree with TRBD2. This CDR3 has 16 amino acids. After removal of 0 bases from V and 5 bases from J, the junction contained 6 bases not matched to a gene. CDR1 is KGHSH, CDR2 LQKENI, per germline. In nucleotides, the CDR3 is TGTGCCAGCTCACCACCAATAGCGGGAGGTCAGGAGACCCAGTACTTC. Translated, it gives CASSPPIAGGQETQYF.

The table lists this clonotype with many counts. The chain recombines TRBV6-4 with TRBJ2-1; TRBD2 agrees at 12 bases. The CDR3 loop spans 15 amino acids. The germline CDR1 and CDR2 sequences are MRHNA and SNTAGT. V gave up 2 bases and J gave up 7 bases; unmatched junction bases: 3. The CDR3 loop reads CASSDGLAGGNEQFF. In nucleotides, the CDR3 is TGTGCCAGCAGTGACGGGCTAGCGGGGGGGAATGAGCAGTTCTTC.

This clonotype was recorded many times. The CDR3 region is CSARGFGGSEQFF. The CDR3 DNA reads TGCAGTGCTAGAGGGTTTGGCGGTAGTGAGCAGTTCTTC. This chain uses TRBV20-1 with TRBJ2-1; D gene uncertain. This CDR3 has 13 residues. Germline CDR1 DFQATT, CDR2 SNEGSKA (reference sequence). Between the trimmed V and J ends, which lost 1 base and 9 bases, there was a span of 13 bases.

In its sample, this clonotype was seen many times. CDR3 sequence reads: CASTLGGASYNEQFF. CDR3 DNA sequence: TGTGCCAGCACCCTCGGAGGAGCATCCTACAATGAGCAGTTCTTC. This rearrangement joins TRBV5-6 to TRBJ2-1; maybe TRBD2 (5 bases). CDR1 is SGHDT and CDR2 is YYEEEE in the germline V gene. V gave up 6 bases and J gave up 1 base, with 14 bases separating them. This CDR3 contains 15 residues.